These 4 T cell receptor beta chains came from one sample sequenced in a study of blood T cell repertoires in COVID-19. The method was immunoSEQ multiplex PCR; TCRdb's version includes in-frame clones alone and lacks a portion of them. The sample shows about 78,000 clones, more than 75% of them seen only once. The source material was peripheral blood. The receptor set was obtained from a man aged 45-65 years with active or convalescent COVID-19.

In its sample, this clone was seen once. CDR3 in DNA: TGTGCCAGCAGCACCCAGGGTAATTCCTACGAGCAGTACTTC. The encoded protein is CASSTQGNSYEQYF. This chain joins TRBV5-4 and TRBJ2-7, with D maybe TRBD1 (5 bases). Trimming removed 4 bases from V and 1 base from J, with 12 bases in between. The length of the CDR3 is 14 residues. Germline loops: CDR1 SGHNT, CDR2 YYREEE (reference sequence).

The chain is built from TRBV7-2 and TRBJ2-7; tentatively, D is TRBD1 (6 bases). Trimming shortened V by 4 bases and J by 0 bases, and 16 bases separated the two germline ends. The germline V gene encodes CDR1 SGHTA and CDR2 FQGNSA. CDR3 length: 16 residues. CDR3 in amino acids: CASSSGPGTNSYEQYF. CDR3 sequence (DNA): TGTGCCAGCAGCTCTGGCCCCGGGACAAACTCCTACGAGCAGTACTTC. The entire variable domain, with the rest obtained from reference TRBV7-2 and TRBJ2-7, is as follows: GAGVSQSPSNKVTEKGKDVELRCDPISGHTALYWYRQSLGQGLEFLIYFQGNSAPDKSGLPSDRFSAERTGGSVSTLTIQRTQQEDSAVYLCASSSGPGTNSYEQYFGPGTRLTVT.

This clone was counted a single time. V is TRBV7-8 and J is TRBJ1-5; 8 bases are a match to TRBD1. The CDR3 has 14 amino acids. Looked up from germline, CDR1 is SGHVS and CDR2 is FQNEAQ. V shed 5 bases and J 6 bases; nucleotides not matched to a gene: 6. The CDR3 loop reads CASSPGQGGQPQHF. The CDR3 DNA reads as TGTGCCAGCAGCCCAGGACAGGGAGGTCAGCCCCAGCATTTT.

The chain links TRBV28 to TRBJ2-3, with D possibly TRBD2 on 6 matching bases. Trimming left V 5 bases short and J 0 bases short, with 18 bases between. Per the germline V gene, CDR1 is MDHEN and CDR2 is SYDVKM. This CDR3 has 17 amino acids. Here the CDR3 DNA reads TGTGCCAGCAGTCCCCCCTTGCGGGGTACTAGCACAGATACGCAGTATTTT. Protein sequence: CASSPPLRGTSTDTQYF.